This T cell receptor beta chain was obtained from a study of shared clonotypes between healthy human individuals. This clone was counted a single time. What it recognizes is unknown. Method: immunoSEQ multiplex PCR; TCRdb's copy keeps in-frame clones and lacks some. The sample contains about 1,500,000 clones, around 95% of which appear only once. There were no recent acute infections or vaccinations among the donors, who were healthy HIV-negative adults. Study-wide results and caveats: Tissues were not sampled, only blood, and their repertoires likely differ. What rarefaction showed was incomplete sorted-subset sequencing despite large depth. Compared with memory subsets, naive subsets generally had larger estimated richness.

This CDR3 has 14 amino acids. The V end was cut by 2 bases, the J end by 11 bases, with 15 bases between. Looked up from germline, CDR1 is SEHNR and CDR2 is FQNEAQ (reference sequence). The chain carries TRBV7-9 and TRBJ1-4, with D perhaps TRBD1 (5 bases). The receptor was isolated from a man in his thirties or forties in good health. Sequences were obtained from naive CD4+ T cells sorted from blood. The subset denotes: CD45RA+ positively selected. DNA of the CDR3: TGTGCCAGCAGCTTAACCGGGGCGAGGTGGAAACTGTTTTTT. Its translation is CASSLTGARWKLFF. The full variable domain, completed using reference TRBV7-9 and TRBJ1-4, is DTGVSQNPRHKITKRGQNVTFRCDPISEHNRLYWYRQTLGQGPEFLTYFQNEAQLEKSRLLSDRFSAERPKGSFSTLEIQRTEQGDSAMYLCASSLTGARWKLFFGSGTQLSVL.